Described below is a single T cell receptor (beta chain) sequence and its context. Its target is not known. This entry belongs to a study of T cell clonotyping in hematopoietic cell transplantation. This CDR3 is 17 amino acids long. V was shortened by 1 base and J by 2 bases, with 17 bases between the two germline ends. CDR1 is MGHRA, CDR2 YSYEKL, per germline. Profiling relied on immunoSEQ multiplex PCR, and the TCRdb table lists in-frame clones only, not all of them. The sample holds over 5,000 clones, over 90% seen once. General study findings and limits: After transplant, recipient diversity fell while pathologically expanded clonotypes grew through day 180.

This clonotype was obtained from a female patient between 50 and 60 years old who had an allogeneic stem cell transplant from an unrelated donor, so T cells may come from the graft donor. Some clones in this sample may be carry-over from other donors' samples. The chain employs TRBV4-1 and TRBJ1-1; D may be TRBD1 (6 bases). The source material was peripheral blood mononuclear cells, sampled 100 days after allogeneic stem cell transplant. CDR3: CASSQVKGGPLNTEAFF. CDR3 coding DNA: TGCGCCAGCAGCCAAGTAAAAGGGGGGCCCCTAAACACTGAAGCTTTCTTT.